In its sample, the clone carrying this TCR beta chain was seen a few times. Between the trimmed V and J ends, which lost 0 bases and 8 bases, there was a span of 14 bases. Looked up from germline, CDR1 is LGHNA and CDR2 is YNFKEQ. The CDR3 length is 14 residues. The data originate from a study of blood T cell repertoires in COVID-19. Study information: The study drew acute and convalescent COVID-19 samples from the United States, Italy and Spain.

Clones were read by immunoSEQ multiplex PCR, and TCRdb kept only the in-frame ones, dropping some. The sample gives over 120,000 clones, around 81% of which show up once; 8.2% is in the top ten. The sample consisted of peripheral blood. The V call is TRBV4-2, the J call TRBJ2-7; perhaps TRBD2 as D (7 bases). The TCR originated in a human donor in a cohort sampled during active COVID-19. The CDR3 bases are TGTGCCAGCAGCCAAGACGGAGGGGGGGCGCAGCAGTACTTC. Translating gives CASSQDGGGAQQYF.